The entry below describes one T cell receptor (beta chain). No antigen is known for it. No much larger clone exists at a distance of one base, and base qualities are not known. The sample has other DNA sequences that encode this CDR3 too. Inclusive of the bounding cysteine and phenylalanine, the CDR3 is 14 residues long. Just CDR3 DNA is preserved here, 42 bases in frame from base 1. Unmatched junction bases come to 7, with V trimmed by 4 bases and J by 5 bases. CDR1 and CDR2, looked up from the germline V gene (reference sequence), are SGHNT and YYREEE. Whole blood was collected in K2EDTA tubes by collaborating institutions according to the institutions' own protocols. For TCRbeta analysis, collaborators shipped samples as frozen whole blood, isolated PBMCs, or DNA extracted from either of those sample types. This sample stems from a study of blood T cell repertoires in COVID-19 (dated by TCRdb to between 2020 and 2021). Regarding the research as a whole: Samples covering the acute and convalescent phases of COVID-19 were provided by collaborators in the United States, Italy and Spain. Subjects who had been exposed to COVID-19, were actively infected with it, or had recovered from it provided the deeply sampled blood TCRbeta repertoires that made up the dataset. HLA class I and class II types, where available, came from metadata supplied by the sample provider rather than from assay-based typing. The repertoires were released in a freely available public database intended as a resource for research on the immune response to SARS-CoV-2. Nearly every sample came with metadata listing a de-identified subject ID, COVID-19 status, age in years and sex. The material from the prospective study consisted of cDNA or gDNA derived from T cells, B-cell-depleted T cells, or PBMCs. Samples came from the ongoing ImmuneRACE study (first 160 participants) plus 1,254 subjects from 6 global collaborators. General conclusions and limits of the study: The quantity of clinical and demographic metadata differed by source and by participant and was supplied without curation.

The immunoSEQ Assay, a bias-controlled multiplex PCR, was used to amplify TCRbeta CDR3 regions from genomic DNA. The published analysis was carried out like this. The number of nucleated cells in each sample was estimated from the amplification of reference gene primers within the assay. To quantify the absolute abundance of each unique TCRbeta CDR3 rearrangement, sequence reads were collapsed and filtered. Productive Simpson clonality was computed per sample as the square root of Simpson's diversity index over productive rearrangements. TCRdb obtained this table from immuneACCESS and retained in-frame rearrangements with V and J assigned. These tables miss some clones; where compared with another copy, unresolved V genes account for less than half of the shortfall, and the remainder is unexplained. V and J calls and clone size are as listed in that table; D and trimming were resolved from the DNA. This sample gives about 200,000 clones in total; roughly 81% of them show up just once. The top ten constitute 4% to 6% of the sample.

The sequence was collected from a woman between 65 and 79 years old with active or convalescent COVID-19. Recombination joined TRBV5-4 with TRBJ2-5; TRBD1 aligns with 8 central bases. Material: peripheral blood. The DNA sequence is TGTGCCAGCAGCCCCACAGGGGGTAGGGAGACCCAGTACTTC. Translation gives CASSPTGGRETQYF. Extended through the reference TRBV5-4 and TRBJ2-5 proteins, this CDR3 yields the full variable domain: ETGVTQSPTHLIKTRGQQVTLRCSSQSGHNTVSWYQQALGQGPQFIFQYYREEENGRGNFPPRFSGLQFPNYSSELNVNALELDDSALYLCASSPTGGRETQYFGPGTRLLVL.